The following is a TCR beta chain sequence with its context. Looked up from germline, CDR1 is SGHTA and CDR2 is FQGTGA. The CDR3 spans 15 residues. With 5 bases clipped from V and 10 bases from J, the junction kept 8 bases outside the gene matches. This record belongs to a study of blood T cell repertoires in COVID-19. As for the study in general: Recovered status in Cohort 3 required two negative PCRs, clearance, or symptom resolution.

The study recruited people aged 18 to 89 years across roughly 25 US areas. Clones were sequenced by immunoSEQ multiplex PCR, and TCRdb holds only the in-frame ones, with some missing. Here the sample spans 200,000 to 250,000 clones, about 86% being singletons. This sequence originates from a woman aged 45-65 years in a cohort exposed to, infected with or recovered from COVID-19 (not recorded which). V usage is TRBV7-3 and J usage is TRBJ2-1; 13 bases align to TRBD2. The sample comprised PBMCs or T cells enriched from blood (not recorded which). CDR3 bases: TGTGCCAGCAGCACTACTAGCGGGGGGGCATCCGAGCAGTTCTTC. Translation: CASSTTSGGASEQFF.